This TCR beta chain was sequenced during a study of cytomegalovirus exposure and HLA in healthy donors. PCR employed 60 Vbeta and 13 Jbeta primers. Repertoires were generated with immunoSEQ multiplex PCR, while TCRdb's copy carries only in-frame clones and drops some. The sample lists about 150,000 clones, 79% occurring once. In the case of this clone: Antigen unknown.

Study-level points and caveats: Most subjects' HLA-A and HLA-B alleles were reportedly predicted from TCR beta sequences. Later work found most CMV-associated TCR beta chains apparently HLA-restricted.

The CDR3 consists of 15 residues. Germline CDR1 is LNHDA and CDR2 is SQIVND (reference sequence). Trimming cost V 3 bases and J 4 bases; bases outside gene matches: 5. The sequence was collected from a man aged 45 to 65 in good health and CMV-seropositive. The chain employs TRBV19 and TRBJ2-2; 7 positions match TRBD1. The sequencing sample was made of PBMCs. CDR3 in amino acids: CASSIETGITGELFF. The CDR3, as DNA: TGTGCCAGTAGTATTGAGACAGGGATCACCGGGGAGCTGTTTTTT.